Listed below are T cell receptor beta chains from one sample, sequenced in a study of blood T cell repertoires in COVID-19. Clones were sequenced by immunoSEQ multiplex PCR, and TCRdb holds only the in-frame ones, with some missing. Of approximately 210,000 clones listed, 70% to 90% are singletons. What was sequenced was PBMCs or T cells enriched from blood (not recorded which). The receptors here all came from a woman in her forties or fifties with acute COVID-19. Each CDR3 is given with its conserved first and last residue. The D gene is left open where the match is weak. Clone sizes are given selectively: once, few, many, or a class where the clone is expanded.

v_gene,abundance,j_gene,d_gene,CDR3aa,CDR3nt
TRBV28,-,TRBJ1-5,-,CATLKLGGVDQPQHF,TGTGCCACCCTCAAACTCGGGGGGGTGGATCAGCCCCAGCATTTT
TRBV19,-,TRBJ2-5,-,CASSPRLRETQYF,TGTGCCAGTAGTCCTAGACTCCGTGAGACCCAGTACTTC
TRBV19,once,TRBJ2-2,TRBD2,CASSMGLAGGTGELFF,TGTGCCAGTAGTATGGGACTAGCGGGAGGCACCGGGGAGCTGTTTTTT
TRBV5-4,-,TRBJ1-1,TRBD1,CASSLPGTVSTEAFF,TGTGCCAGCAGCTTACCCGGGACAGTGAGCACTGAAGCTTTCTTT
TRBV5-1,once,TRBJ2-3,-,CASRPGSTDTQYF,TGCGCCAGCAGGCCCGGGAGCACAGATACGCAGTATTTT
TRBV27,many,TRBJ1-1,-,CASKTVHTEAFF,TGTGCCAGCAAGACAGTTCACACTGAAGCTTTCTTT
TRBV9,-,TRBJ1-4,TRBD1,CASSVGWTGYEKLFF,TGTGCCAGCAGCGTAGGATGGACAGGGTATGAAAAACTGTTTTTT
TRBV28,-,TRBJ1-2,TRBD1,CASSLGDRPAYGYTF,TGTGCCAGCAGTTTGGGGGACAGACCCGCCTATGGCTACACCTTC
TRBV5-6,-,TRBJ1-2,TRBD1,CASSMTGAYGYTF,TGTGCCAGCAGCATGACAGGGGCCTATGGCTACACCTTC
TRBV7-9,-,TRBJ2-1,-,CASSRGALSYNEQFF,TGTGCCAGCAGCCGCGGGGCTCTTTCCTACAATGAGCAGTTCTTC
TRBV27,once,TRBJ2-3,TRBD2,CASSRYPAGLHTDTQYF,TGTGCCAGCAGTAGATACCCAGCGGGACTCCACACAGATACGCAGTATTTT
TRBV7-9,-,TRBJ2-7,-,CASSLASGLSYEQYF,TGTGCCAGCAGCTTAGCTAGCGGACTCTCCTACGAGCAGTACTTC
TRBV11-2,-,TRBJ2-2,-,CASSWGPIRRVATGELFF,TGTGCCAGCAGCTGGGGACCTATAAGGAGGGTGGCCACCGGGGAGCTGTTTTTT
TRBV27,-,TRBJ2-6,-,CASSLLLSGANVLTF,TGTGCCAGCAGTTTATTACTGTCTGGGGCCAACGTCCTGACTTTC
TRBV5-1,once,TRBJ1-2,TRBD1,CASSLTGGFGYTF,TGCGCCAGCAGCTTGACAGGGGGCTTTGGCTACACCTTC
TRBV5-1,-,TRBJ1-3,-,CASSSDRPGNTIYF,TGCGCCAGCAGCTCAGACAGACCTGGAAACACCATATATTTT
TRBV18,-,TRBJ1-1,TRBD1,CASSPIQGENTEAFF,TGTGCCAGCTCACCGATTCAGGGGGAGAACACTGAAGCTTTCTTT
TRBV4-2,-,TRBJ1-1,TRBD1,CASSQGQDVKAFF,TGTGCCAGCAGCCAGGGACAGGATGTGAAAGCTTTCTTT
TRBV6-5,-,TRBJ1-2,-,CASIEGGTFYGYTF,TGTGCCAGCATCGAAGGAGGGACCTTCTATGGCTACACCTTC
TRBV6-1,few,TRBJ2-7,-,CASSDADRLYEQYF,TGTGCCAGCAGTGATGCGGACAGACTATACGAGCAGTACTTC
TRBV14,-,TRBJ2-7,-,CASSPREYYEQYF,TGTGCCAGCAGCCCCCGCGAGTACTACGAGCAGTACTTC
TRBV27,-,TRBJ2-3,-,CASSWRAIDTQYF,TGTGCCAGCAGTTGGAGGGCTATAGATACGCAGTATTTT
TRBV7-8,-,TRBJ2-1,-,CASSFGTGGYNEQFF,TGTGCCAGCAGCTTTGGGACTGGGGGCTACAATGAGCAGTTCTTC
TRBV18,few,TRBJ1-1,-,CASTFGSLNTEAFF,TGTGCCAGCACATTCGGGAGCCTGAACACTGAAGCTTTCTTT
TRBV14,-,TRBJ2-1,TRBD2,CASSLQTGGLIEQFF,TGTGCCAGCAGCCTACAAACCGGGGGACTAATCGAGCAGTTCTTC
TRBV19,-,TRBJ2-1,TRBD2,CASSIVTSGRDEQFF,TGTGCCAGTAGTATAGTGACTAGCGGGAGGGATGAGCAGTTCTTC
TRBV6-5,-,TRBJ1-2,-,CATRQTTNYGYTF,TGTGCCACGAGACAGACCACTAACTATGGCTACACCTTC
TRBV7-8,-,TRBJ2-1,-,CASSLRDTSSYNEQFF,TGTGCCAGCAGCTTAAGGGATACTAGCTCCTACAATGAGCAGTTCTTC
TRBV5-1,once,TRBJ2-2,-,CASSLGGGRLPGELFF,TGCGCCAGCAGCTTGGGGGGCGGACGCCTCCCCGGGGAGCTGTTTTTT
TRBV6-5,-,TRBJ2-6,-,CASSTRGSGANVLTF,TGTGCCAGCAGCACAAGGGGCTCTGGGGCCAACGTCCTGACTTTC
TRBV10-3,-,TRBJ2-1,TRBD1,CAIRAQGAEQFF,TGTGCCATCAGAGCTCAGGGGGCTGAGCAGTTCTTC
TRBV10-3,once,TRBJ2-2,-,CAISEANTGSGTGELFF,TGTGCCATCAGTGAGGCTAATACAGGGAGTGGCACCGGGGAGCTGTTTTTT
TRBV5-6,-,TRBJ1-4,TRBD1,CASSRPNRGPANEKLFF,TGTGCCAGCAGCCGGCCAAACAGGGGGCCAGCTAATGAAAAACTGTTTTTT